These 6 T cell receptor beta chains came from one sample sequenced in a study of blood T cell repertoires in COVID-19. Generated by immunoSEQ multiplex PCR, the TCRdb table keeps only in-frame clones and is missing some. The sample records 200,000 to 250,000 clones, around 90% being singletons. What was sequenced was PBMCs or T cells enriched from blood (not recorded which). The source is a woman under 40 who had been exposed to COVID-19.

The chain recombines TRBV19 with TRBJ1-5; 7 bases are a match to TRBD1. Germline lookup yields CDR1 LNHDA and CDR2 SQIVND (reference sequence). V lost 6 bases and J lost 6; bases outside the gene matches: 5. CDR3 length: 13 residues. The CDR3 DNA sequence: TGTGCCAGTAGAAGGGGGCTGAGTCAGCCCCAGCATTTT. Residues: CASRRGLSQPQHF.

The chain uses TRBV9 and TRBJ2-1; 9 positions agree with TRBD2. J gave up 5 bases and V 0 bases, and 3 bases lay outside the gene matches. Germline-derived CDR1 and CDR2 are SGDLS and YYNGEE. The CDR3 extends over 15 amino acids. CDR3 protein: CASSVVAGVHNEQFF. CDR3 in DNA: TGTGCCAGCAGCGTAGTAGCGGGAGTCCACAATGAGCAGTTCTTC.

V is TRBV30 and J is TRBJ2-1, with D perhaps TRBD2 (6 bases). The CDR3 sequence is 13 residues long. Germline CDR1 is GTSNPN and CDR2 is SVGIG (reference sequence). Trimming removed 4 bases at V and 3 bases at J, with 10 bases between. In DNA, the CDR3 is TGTGCCTGGACGGGCGGGATCTACAATGAGCAGTTCTTC. Translation gives CAWTGGIYNEQFF.

This clone was counted only a few times. The J gene is TRBJ2-1, the V gene TRBV4-1; 11 nucleotides match TRBD2. V trimming: 5 bases; J trimming: 8 bases; junction bases outside the gene matches: 11. Germline V gene lookup returns CDR1 MGHRA and CDR2 YSYEKL. The length of the CDR3 is 16 residues. The CDR3 nucleotides are TGCGCCAGCAGCGGGTCGGCTAGCGGGAGGAGGGATGAGCAGTTCTTC. Its protein product is CASSGSASGRRDEQFF.

This clone was seen only once. V gene TRBV10-2 combines with J gene TRBJ1-2; tentatively, D is TRBD1 (6 bases). Trimming pared 7 bases from V and 2 bases from J, leaving 11 bases between. There are 13 residues in the CDR3. Per the germline V gene, CDR1 is WSHSY and CDR2 is SAAADI. In nucleotides, the CDR3 is TGCGCCAGCACCTGGGACACCAACTATGGCTACACCTTC. Translating gives CASTWDTNYGYTF.

Regarding this clone: Compared with germline, one end of the junction differs, possibly owing to a read error. The rearrangement links TRBV5-1 to TRBJ1-1; 8 bases map to TRBD1. CDR1 SGHRS and CDR2 YFSETQ come from the germline V gene. The CDR3 loop spans 14 amino acids. The CDR3 sequence is CASNPRQGNSEAFF. CDR3 nucleotides: TGCGCCAGCAACCCCCGACAGGGGAACTCTGAAGCTTTCTTT.